This is a list of T cell receptor beta chains from one sample in a study of T and B cells in COVID-19 patients. In TCRdb, the multiplex PCR reads were re-called with MiXCR into one record per CDR3 protein. The data show approximately 13,000 distinct CDR3 sequences, under 35% seen once. Sequencing was carried out using blood. These TCRs come from a human donor who had recovered from COVID-19. CDR3s include the opening cysteine and the closing phenylalanine or tryptophan. The order of the fields is CDR3 DNA, CDR3 protein, D gene, J gene, clone size, V gene. D genes are given only for firm matches. A clone size is listed for some rows: how often the clone was seen (once, few, many), or a class if it is expanded.

DNA: TGTGCCAGCAGACCACCAAACACTGAAGCTTTCTTT; CDR3: CASRPPNTEAFF; D: .; J: TRBJ1-1; size: .; V: TRBV6-2/TRBV6-3
DNA: TGTGCCACCAGGGGGCGGGCAGGGGATCAGCCCCAGCATTTT; CDR3: CATRGRAGDQPQHF; D: .; J: TRBJ1-5; size: .; V: TRBV15
DNA: TGTGCCAGCAGTTACTCGGCGACGGGACAGCAAGAGACCCAGTACTTC; CDR3: CASSYSATGQQETQYF; D: TRBD1; J: TRBJ2-5; size: few; V: TRBV6-5
DNA: TGTGCCAGCAGCCCACGGGAGGGGGGGGCGGGCATTCAGTACTTC; CDR3: CASSPREGGAGIQYF; D: TRBD2; J: TRBJ2-4; size: .; V: TRBV7-2
DNA: TGTGCCAGTAGTACTGGACGGAGCTCTGGGGCCAACGTCCTGACTTTC; CDR3: CASSTGRSSGANVLTF; D: .; J: TRBJ2-6; size: medium-sized; V: TRBV19
DNA: TGTGCCAGCAGAGCCGGGACGGTGGTGCCCACCTACGAGCAGTACTTC; CDR3: CASRAGTVVPTYEQYF; D: .; J: TRBJ2-7; size: few; V: TRBV6-2/TRBV6-3
DNA: TGTGCCAGCAGCTTGTACGGTTCTGGTGGGAACACTGAAGCTTTCTTT; CDR3: CASSLYGSGGNTEAFF; D: .; J: TRBJ1-1; size: .; V: TRBV5-6
DNA: TGTGCCAGCAGCCTCCGGGGAGCGGGAGCCCCACAAGAGACCCAGTACTTC; CDR3: CASSLRGAGAPQETQYF; D: TRBD2; J: TRBJ2-5; size: few; V: TRBV13
DNA: TGTGCCAGCAGTCTGCAGGGGCGCTCAAGGGATACGCAGTATTTT; CDR3: CASSLQGRSRDTQYF; D: .; J: TRBJ2-3; size: few; V: TRBV5-4
DNA: TGTGCCAGCTTCTCGGACAGGCTCAACTCTGGAAACACCATATATTTT; CDR3: CASFSDRLNSGNTIYF; D: TRBD1; J: TRBJ1-3; size: .; V: TRBV18
DNA: TGTGCCAGCAGTTATACGGGAGGGTCCGGGGAGCTGTTTTTT; CDR3: CASSYTGGSGELFF; D: TRBD2; J: TRBJ2-2; size: medium-sized; V: TRBV27
DNA: TGTGCCAGCAGCCATCTAGGAAATCAGCCCCAGCATTTT; CDR3: CASSHLGNQPQHF; D: .; J: TRBJ1-5; size: few; V: TRBV12-3/TRBV12-4
DNA: TGTGCCAGCAGCTCTAGCCCTATTTCAGGGTACAATGAGCAGTTCTTC; CDR3: CASSSSPISGYNEQFF; D: .; J: TRBJ2-1; size: few; V: TRBV11-2
DNA: TGTGCCAGCAGCAAGAACACTGAAGCTTTCTTT; CDR3: CASSKNTEAFF; D: .; J: TRBJ1-1; size: .; V: TRBV13
DNA: TGTGCCAGCAGCTTAGCAAGGCAGGAGACCCAGTACTTC; CDR3: CASSLARQETQYF; D: .; J: TRBJ2-5; size: .; V: TRBV7-2
DNA: TGTGCCAGCAGCCCGCGAGTGGGGTCGACTAATGAAAAACTGTTTTTT; CDR3: CASSPRVGSTNEKLFF; D: .; J: TRBJ1-4; size: .; V: TRBV4-2
DNA: TGTGCCAGTAGTATACCCCCAAGAGGACGAGAAAAACTGTTTTTT; CDR3: CASSIPPRGREKLFF; D: .; J: TRBJ1-4; size: medium-sized; V: TRBV19
DNA: TGTGCCAGCAGCTTAGGGACAGGGGTCTACAATGAGCAGTTCTTC; CDR3: CASSLGTGVYNEQFF; D: TRBD1; J: TRBJ2-1; size: few; V: TRBV7-2
DNA: TGTGCCAGCACCCCGACAGGGGGCACAGATACGCAGTATTTT; CDR3: CASTPTGGTDTQYF; D: TRBD1; J: TRBJ2-3; size: .; V: TRBV7-2
DNA: TGCAGTGCTAGTGCCGCCTACGAGCAGTACTTC; CDR3: CSASAAYEQYF; D: .; J: TRBJ2-7; size: .; V: TRBV20-1